The subject of this entry is one TCR beta chain. Its antigen is still unknown. The data originate from a study of OX40 agonist ivuxolimab in advanced cancers. Study-level information: Partial response was recorded in three patients: one hepatocellular carcinoma and two cutaneous melanoma cases. Notes on the study in general: Averaging showed that CD8+ T cells had more expanded clones than CD4+ did.

Sequencing was performed with immunoSEQ multiplex PCR; in TCRdb, only in-frame clones are kept and a portion is missing. The data contain about 63,000 clones, approximately 85% of them singletons. Germline CDR1 MDHEN, CDR2 SYDVKM. The CDR3 runs to 14 residues. The V gene lost 8 bases and the J gene lost 5 bases, with 19 bases spanning the gap. This clonotype originated in an adult with an advanced solid tumor such as melanoma, head and neck, liver or kidney cancer. The material was CD4+ or CD8+ T cells sorted from blood, obtained in a trial of the OX40 agonist ivuxolimab. This sequence joins TRBV28 and TRBJ2-7; a possible D gene is TRBD2 (5 bases). The CDR3 DNA reads as TGTGCCAGCGGTATAATACGGGGAGACCACGAGCAGTACTTC. Protein sequence: CASGIIRGDHEQYF.